This TCR beta chain was recorded in a study of blood T cell repertoires in COVID-19. For the study at large: Samples representing acute and convalescent COVID-19 were sourced from the United States, Italy and Spain. The analysed material was cDNA or gDNA that came from T cells, B-cell-depleted T cells, or PBMCs.

CDR3 length: 14 residues. The J segment lost 7 bases and the V segment lost 4 bases, leaving 9 bases of the junction unmatched. The germline CDR1 and CDR2 sequences are SGHTA and FQGTGA. Using immunoSEQ multiplex PCR, the repertoire was profiled, and TCRdb retains in-frame clones only, with some absent. Among about 100,000 clones listed, 80% to 90% were seen once. Adults between roughly 18 and 89 years of age took part from about 24 US areas. Participant-reported clinical history was the basis for cohort assignment. This chain uses TRBV7-3 with TRBJ2-7, with 8 nucleotides matching TRBD2. The TCR was taken from a woman in her forties or fifties who had recovered from COVID-19. The specimen was PBMCs or T cells enriched from blood (not recorded which). CDR3 coding DNA: TGTGCCAGCAGCTCTAGGCGGGAGGCGGGGGAGCAGTACTTC. Translation: CASSSRREAGEQYF. The full variable domain, completed using reference TRBV7-3 and TRBJ2-7, is GAGVSQTPSNKVTEKGKYVELRCDPISGHTALYWYRQSLGQGPEFLIYFQGTGAADDSGLPNDRFFAVRPEGSVSTLKIQRTERGDSAVYLCASSSRREAGEQYFGPGTRLTVT.